Below, 13 T cell receptor beta chains from the same sample are listed, as sequenced in a study of blood T cell repertoires in COVID-19. TCRdb's copy holds only in-frame clones and misses some; the assay was immunoSEQ multiplex PCR. The sample gives about 150,000 clones, around four fifths of which show up once; 6.5% to 9% is in the top ten. Sequencing was carried out using peripheral blood. These receptors originate from a woman of 80 years or more with COVID-19, enrolled during active disease.

The chain has TRBV19 and TRBJ2-2, with D perhaps matching TRBD1 (6 bases). V was trimmed by 4 bases and J by 2 bases, leaving 11 bases between them. CDR1 and CDR2 (germline): LNHDA, SQIVND (reference sequence). The CDR3 covers 15 residues. The DNA of the CDR3 is TGTGCCAGTAGTAAACAGGGATTTAACACCGGGGAGCTGTTTTTT. As protein: CASSKQGFNTGELFF. Filled out from reference TRBV19 and TRBJ2-2, the complete variable domain reads DGGITQSPKYLFRKEGQNVTLSCEQNLNHDAMYWYRQDPGQGLRLIYYSQIVNDFQKGDIAEGYSVSREKKESFPLTVTSAQKNPTAFYLCASSKQGFNTGELFFGEGSRLTVL.

The rearrangement links TRBV11-2 to TRBJ2-5, with D maybe TRBD2 (5 bases). Germline values: CDR1 SGHAT, CDR2 FQNNGV. CDR3 length equals 13 residues. Trimming took 3 bases from V and 1 from J, leaving 6 bases between them. CDR3 DNA: TGTGCCAGCAGCTTTGGGAGCCAAGAGACCCAGTACTTC. Its protein is CASSFGSQETQYF.

In this sample, this clone turned up many times. V and J are TRBV2 and TRBJ2-7; D is perhaps TRBD2 (5 bases). Germline V lookup: CDR1 SNHLY, CDR2 FYNNEI. Trimming shortened V by 2 bases and J by 3 bases, and 14 bases separated the two germline ends. This CDR3 is 15 amino acids long. CDR3 in amino acids: CASSEPPGNDYEQYF. As DNA, the CDR3 is TGTGCCAGCAGTGAACCCCCCGGGAACGACTACGAGCAGTACTTC. The whole variable domain, filled in from reference TRBV2 and TRBJ2-7, reads EPEVTQTPSHQVTQMGQEVILRCVPISNHLYFYWYRQILGQKVEFLVSFYNNEISEKSEIFDDQFSVERPDGSNFTLKIRSTKLEDSAMYFCASSEPPGNDYEQYFGPGTRLTVT.

The chain joins TRBV6-5 to TRBJ2-7, with TRBD1 matching over 10 bases. Looked up from germline, CDR1 is MNHEY and CDR2 is SVGAGI. The V and J ends lost 6 bases and 9 bases, in that order; junction bases with no gene match: 11. The CDR3 length is 14 residues. The CDR3 DNA is TGTGCCAGCAGCCCCGGGACAGGGGCCGGAGGGCAGTACTTC. It yields the protein CASSPGTGAGGQYF.

The rearrangement uses TRBV5-5 and TRBJ2-3; a possible D gene is TRBD2 (7 bases). The V end lost 4 bases, the J end lost 5 bases, and 17 bases lay between the germline ends. Germline-derived CDR1 and CDR2 are SGHKS and YYEKEE (reference sequence). The CDR3 length is 15 residues. This CDR3 is CASSAPLGGGDTQYF. CDR3 in DNA: TGTGCCAGCAGCGCCCCTTTAGGGGGGGGAGATACGCAGTATTTT. The whole variable domain, remainder taken from reference TRBV5-5 and TRBJ2-3, is DAGVTQSPTHLIKTRGQQVTLRCSPISGHKSVSWYQQVLGQGPQFIFQYYEKEERGRGNFPDRFSARQFPNYSSELNVNALLLGDSALYLCASSAPLGGGDTQYFGPGTRLTVL.

The chain recombines TRBV5-6 with TRBJ2-7; 7 nucleotides align to TRBD2. The CDR3 totals 18 residues. Germline CDR1 reads SGHDT; CDR2 reads YYEEEE. The trim removed 1 base at V and 4 bases at J, leaving 17 bases unmatched. CDR3 sequence reads: CASSLRGRGGLLFYEQYF. DNA for the CDR3: TGTGCCAGCAGCTTGCGGGGTCGCGGGGGTCTTCTATTTTACGAGCAGTACTTC.

The gene calls are TRBV3-1 (or the pseudogene TRBV3-2) and TRBJ2-1, with 13 bases identical to TRBD2. The length of the CDR3 is 15 residues. V lost 1 base and J lost 9; bases outside the gene matches: 3. From germline, CDR1 is LGHDT and CDR2 YNNKEL (reference sequence). The CDR3 DNA is TGTGCCAGCAGCCAAGGTGGACTAGCGGGAGCTGAGCAGTTCTTC. Translated: CASSQGGLAGAEQFF.

The V call is TRBV5-3, the J call TRBJ1-2; 8 bases match TRBD1. TRBV5-3 is identified as an open reading frame with a role that is uncertain. This CDR3 region has 15 residues. Unmatched junction bases numbered 6, after V lost 2 bases and J lost 3 bases. The CDR3 is CARSFRTGWDYGYTF. Written as DNA, the CDR3 is TGTGCCAGAAGCTTTAGGACAGGGTGGGACTATGGCTACACCTTC.

The chain is built from TRBV6-6 and TRBJ1-1, with a possible D match to TRBD1 (5 bases). CDR1 is MNHNY, CDR2 SVGAGI, per germline (reference sequence). With 6 bases removed from V and 8 bases from J, the gap between germline ends came to 16 bases. CDR3 size: 13 residues. The CDR3 reads CASSGGTSAEAFF. CDR3 nucleotide sequence: TGTGCCAGCAGCGGAGGGACCTCTGCGGAAGCTTTCTTT.

The J gene is TRBJ1-2, the V gene TRBV5-5, with D possibly matching TRBD1 (5 bases). The germline V gene has CDR1 SGHKS and CDR2 YYEKEE (reference sequence). Trimming shortened V by 4 bases and J by 5 bases, and 15 bases separated the two germline ends. CDR3 length: 14 amino acids. In DNA, the CDR3 is TGTGCCAGCAGCGCGGACCTCGGGGGGTATGGCTACACCTTC. It is translated as CASSADLGGYGYTF.

The V and J genes are TRBV28 and TRBJ1-1, with D tentatively TRBD1 (5 bases). The CDR3 has 12 residues. The V gene's germline CDR1 is MDHEN and CDR2 SYDVKM. The V end was cut by 6 bases, the J end by 11 bases, with 16 bases between. The CDR3 sequence is CASRRGPSLAFF. In DNA, the CDR3 is TGTGCCAGCAGGCGGGGACCGTCGTTGGCTTTCTTT.

V usage is TRBV6-1 and J usage is TRBJ1-6; a possible D gene is TRBD1 (6 bases). Germline V gives CDR1 MNHNS, CDR2 SASEGT. V was shortened by 2 bases and J by 8 bases, with 10 bases between the two germline ends. The CDR3 is 14 amino acids. The CDR3 region has the DNA TGTGCCAGCAGTGAAAGGGGGGGGTATTCACCCCTCCACTTT. Translated, it gives CASSERGGYSPLHF.

Regarding this clone: A read error may produce the germline difference seen at one junction end. V usage is TRBV4-1 and J usage is TRBJ1-1, with 7 bases lining up with TRBD1. Germline lookup yields CDR1 MGHRA and CDR2 YSYEKL. This CDR3 contains 13 residues. The CDR3 here is CASSPQPDRTKLF. CDR3 coding DNA: TGCGCCAGCAGCCCCCAACCGGACAGGACCAAGCTCTTT.